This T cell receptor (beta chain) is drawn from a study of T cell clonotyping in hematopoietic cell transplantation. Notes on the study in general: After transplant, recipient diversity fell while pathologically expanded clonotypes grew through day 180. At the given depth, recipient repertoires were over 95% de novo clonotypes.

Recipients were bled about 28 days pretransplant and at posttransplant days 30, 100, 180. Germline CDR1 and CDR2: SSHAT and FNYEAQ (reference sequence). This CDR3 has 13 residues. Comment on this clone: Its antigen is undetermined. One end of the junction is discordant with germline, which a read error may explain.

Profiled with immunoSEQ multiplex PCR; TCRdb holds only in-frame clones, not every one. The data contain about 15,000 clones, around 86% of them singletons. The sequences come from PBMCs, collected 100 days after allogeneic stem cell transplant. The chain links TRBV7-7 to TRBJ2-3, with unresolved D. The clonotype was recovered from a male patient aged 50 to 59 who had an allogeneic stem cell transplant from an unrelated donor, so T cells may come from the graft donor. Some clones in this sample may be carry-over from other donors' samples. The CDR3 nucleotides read TGTGCTAGCAGCTTAGGAGATTCAAATACGCAGTATTTT. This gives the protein CASSLGDSNTQYF.